These T cell receptor beta chains were read from a single sample in a study of Ad26.COV2.S vaccination and SARS-CoV-2 variants. Clones were read by immunoSEQ multiplex PCR, and TCRdb kept only the in-frame ones, dropping some. This sample carries some 400,000 clones, around 91% of them seen once, and the ten largest clones take 1.5% to 2%. The sequences come from peripheral blood, collected in a trial of Ad26.COV2.S vaccine versus placebo. These receptors came from a person between 18 and 65 years old who received the Ad26.COV2.S COVID-19 vaccine or a placebo. Each CDR3 is given without its conserved first and last residue. D genes are given only for firm matches.

TRBD1 TRBJ1-5 TRBV13 ASSQQGQGFHQPQH
TRBD2 TRBJ2-5 TRBV7-9 ASSLSGRARETQY
- TRBJ2-3 TRBV19 ASSIKSPDTQY
TRBD2 TRBJ2-1 TRBV4-2 ASSQPRPHSGRAPYEQF
TRBD2 TRBJ2-3 TRBV11-3 ASSLGSGRAADTQY
- TRBJ2-3 TRBV4-1 ASSQGGGASTDTQY
- TRBJ2-3 TRBV28 ASKRDFPDTQY
TRBD1 TRBJ2-7 TRBV5-5 ATSPGGTGPYEQY
- TRBJ2-1 TRBV25-1 ASSELQKQF
- TRBJ2-7 TRBV5-1 ASSLVAYEQY
- TRBJ1-2 TRBV28 ASSFGTGPYGYT
- TRBJ2-7 TRBV30 AWSVAQKREQY
TRBD1 TRBJ2-1 TRBV10-3 AIRQGENEQF
TRBD2 TRBJ2-2 TRBV5-4 ASSLGGLAGEPGELF
- TRBJ2-3 TRBV27 ASSSSYTDTQY
- TRBJ1-2 TRBV5-5 ASSWNRDTGFRSGYT
TRBD1 TRBJ1-5 TRBV5-5 ASSRDRVKEQPQH
- TRBJ2-6 TRBV7-3 ASSSSMGMPGANVLT
- TRBJ1-1 TRBV14 ASRPRGGKEAF
TRBD1 TRBJ2-1 TRBV6-5 ASSRTGDYNEQF
- TRBJ2-7 TRBV6-4 ASSEEAGKSYEQY
- TRBJ1-1 TRBV7-9 ASSLGGVLMNTEAF
TRBD1 TRBJ2-3 TRBV5-1 ASSPGQGMTDTQY
- TRBJ1-6 TRBV9 ASSVGRDSPLH
TRBD1 TRBJ2-7 TRBV7-8 ASSLRQGVDYEQY
- TRBJ1-1 TRBV30 AWNPVGNTEAF
TRBD1 TRBJ2-7 TRBV28 ASSPRGTGVEQY
TRBD1 TRBJ2-1 TRBV2 ASRDRGPYNEQF
TRBD2 TRBJ2-1 TRBV11-3 ASRWGPGTSGGYNEQF
- TRBJ1-6 TRBV4-2 ASSQDTYNSPLH
TRBD1 TRBJ1-5 TRBV5-6 ASSSGTASQPQH
TRBD2 TRBJ2-1 TRBV19 ASRNSGEQF
TRBD1 TRBJ1-4 TRBV24-1 ATSDAGTGKRLF
TRBD2 TRBJ2-5 TRBV5-1 ASGGGGLAGQETQY
TRBD1 TRBJ2-7 TRBV27 ASSLIQGYEQY
- TRBJ1-4 TRBV18 ASSPRPSNEKLF
- TRBJ2-7 TRBV6-5 ASSPGEEDEQY
- TRBJ2-1 TRBV11-2 ASSLIRARHNEQF
- TRBJ1-2 TRBV14 ASSQDQGIYGYT
- TRBJ2-3 TRBV18 ASSTSTDTQY
TRBD2 TRBJ2-2 TRBV2 ASSGELAGGSGELF